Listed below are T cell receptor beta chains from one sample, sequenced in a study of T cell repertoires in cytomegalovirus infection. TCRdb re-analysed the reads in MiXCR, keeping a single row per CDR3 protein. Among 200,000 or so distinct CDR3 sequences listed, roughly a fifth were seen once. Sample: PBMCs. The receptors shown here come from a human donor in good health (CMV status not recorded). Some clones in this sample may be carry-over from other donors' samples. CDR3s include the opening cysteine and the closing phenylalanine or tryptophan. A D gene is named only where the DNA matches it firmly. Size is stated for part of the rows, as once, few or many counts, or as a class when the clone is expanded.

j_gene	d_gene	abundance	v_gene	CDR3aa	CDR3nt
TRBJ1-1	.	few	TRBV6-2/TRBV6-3	CASSWPWKGLTEAFF	TGTGCCAGCAGTTGGCCTTGGAAGGGCCTGACTGAAGCTTTCTTT
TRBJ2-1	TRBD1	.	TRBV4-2	CASSRSGTGSFDEQFF	TGTGCCAGCAGCCGGTCCGGGACAGGGTCATTTGATGAGCAGTTCTTC
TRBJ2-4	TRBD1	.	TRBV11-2	CASSLVGQGPIQYF	TGTGCCAGCAGCTTAGTGGGACAGGGACCGATTCAGTACTTC
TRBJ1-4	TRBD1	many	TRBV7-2	CASSSRDSTNEKLFF	TGTGCCAGCAGCTCCCGGGACAGCACTAATGAAAAACTGTTTTTT
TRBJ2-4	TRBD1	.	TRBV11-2	CASSLVGDSTNIQYF	TGTGCCAGCAGCTTAGTGGGGGACAGCACAAACATTCAGTACTTC
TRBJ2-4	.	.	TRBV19	CASSAIDEVPEIQYF	TGTGCCAGTAGTGCCATAGACGAGGTCCCCGAAATTCAGTACTTC
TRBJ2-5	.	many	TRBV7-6	CASSLVGGVAQETQYF	TGTGCCAGCAGCTTAGTAGGGGGGGTGGCGCAAGAGACCCAGTACTTC
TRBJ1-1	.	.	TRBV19	CASTWTAMNTEAFF	TGTGCCAGTACCTGGACGGCTATGAACACTGAAGCTTTCTTT
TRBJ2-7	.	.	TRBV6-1	CASSAVGGEQYF	TGTGCCAGCAGTGCCGTCGGAGGCGAGCAGTACTTC
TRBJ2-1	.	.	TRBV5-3	CARSLEDTKFF	TGTGCCAGAAGCTTGGAGGACACAAAGTTCTTC
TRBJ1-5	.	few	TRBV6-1	CASRKAGGVYQPQHF	TGTGCCAGCAGGAAGGCCGGTGGGGTGTATCAGCCCCAGCATTTT
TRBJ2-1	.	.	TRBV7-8	CASSPDVGEQFF	TGTGCCAGCAGCCCGGACGTTGGTGAGCAGTTCTTC
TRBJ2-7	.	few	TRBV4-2	CASSQALSIGTLYEQYF	TGTGCCAGCAGCCAGGCCCTGAGTATAGGGACTCTGTACGAGCAGTACTTC
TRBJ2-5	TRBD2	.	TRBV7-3	CASSPSPGLVETQYF	TGTGCCAGCAGCCCCTCCCCTGGACTAGTGGAGACCCAGTACTTC
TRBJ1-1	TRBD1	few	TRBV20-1	CSAGTGTEAFF	TGCAGTGCCGGGACAGGAACTGAAGCTTTCTTT
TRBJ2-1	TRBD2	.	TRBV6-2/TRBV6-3	CASSATSGISYYNEQFF	TGTGCCAGCAGTGCAACTAGCGGGATCAGTTACTACAATGAGCAGTTCTTC
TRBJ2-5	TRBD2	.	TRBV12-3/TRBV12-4	CASTLPGGETQYF	TGTGCCAGCACTCTACCCGGGGGGGAGACCCAGTACTTC
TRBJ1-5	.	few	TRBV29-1	CSVAQGWNQPQHF	TGCAGCGTTGCCCAGGGGTGGAATCAGCCCCAGCATTTT
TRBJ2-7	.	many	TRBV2	CASTQDSYEQYF	TGTGCCAGCACCCAGGACAGCTACGAGCAGTACTTC
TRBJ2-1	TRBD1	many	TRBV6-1	CASSGDRVSYNEQFF	TGTGCCAGCAGTGGGGACAGGGTCTCCTACAATGAGCAGTTCTTC
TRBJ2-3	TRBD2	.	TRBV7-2	CASSLETSGTSTDTQYF	TGTGCCAGCAGCTTAGAGACTAGCGGGACGAGCACAGATACGCAGTATTTT
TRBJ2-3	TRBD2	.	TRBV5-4	CASRLAGVLDTQYF	TGTGCCAGCAGACTAGCGGGAGTGTTAGATACGCAGTATTTT
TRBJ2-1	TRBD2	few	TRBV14	CASSQAVGLAVDNEQFF	TGTGCCAGCAGCCAAGCGGTGGGACTAGCTGTAGACAATGAGCAGTTCTTC
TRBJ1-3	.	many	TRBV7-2	CASSLGWSSGNTIYF	TGTGCCAGCAGCTTAGGTTGGAGCTCTGGAAACACCATATATTTT
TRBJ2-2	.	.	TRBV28	CASSLPGTELFF	TGTGCCAGCAGTTTACCCGGGACGGAGCTGTTTTTT
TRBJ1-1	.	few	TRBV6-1	CASTSEGGMNTEAFF	TGTGCCAGCACCAGTGAGGGGGGGATGAACACTGAAGCTTTCTTT
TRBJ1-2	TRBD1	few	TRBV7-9	CASTIQGAISYTF	TGTGCCAGCACCATCCAGGGGGCAATTAGCTACACCTTC
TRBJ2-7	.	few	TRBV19	CASSMKGTVGYEQYF	TGTGCCAGTAGTATGAAAGGGACGGTGGGTTACGAGCAGTACTTC
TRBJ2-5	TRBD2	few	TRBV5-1	CASSSGLGGTGETQYF	TGCGCCAGCAGCTCGGGACTAGGAGGCACTGGAGAGACCCAGTACTTC
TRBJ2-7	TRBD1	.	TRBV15	CATSGPGQGSYEQYF	TGTGCCACCAGCGGCCCGGGACAGGGCTCCTACGAGCAGTACTTC
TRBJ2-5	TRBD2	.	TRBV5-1	CASSWTSGRATETQYF	TGCGCCAGCAGCTGGACTAGCGGGAGGGCCACGGAGACCCAGTACTTC
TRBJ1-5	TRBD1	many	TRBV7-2	CASSLTGGGSNQPQHF	TGTGCCAGCAGCTTAACAGGGGGAGGGAGCAATCAGCCCCAGCATTTT
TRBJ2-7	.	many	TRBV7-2	CASSLGRQSYEQYF	TGTGCCAGCAGCTTAGGTCGACAGTCCTACGAGCAGTACTTC
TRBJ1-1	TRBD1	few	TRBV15	CATSSTGGTEAFF	TGTGCCACCAGTTCGACAGGGGGCACTGAAGCTTTCTTT
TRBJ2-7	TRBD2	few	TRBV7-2	CASSLAGGVHEQYF	TGTGCCAGCAGCTTAGCTGGGGGGGTTCACGAGCAGTACTTC
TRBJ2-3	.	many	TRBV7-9	CASSRLTDTQYF	TGTGCCAGCAGCCGTTTGACAGATACGCAGTATTTT
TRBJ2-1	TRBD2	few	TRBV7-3	CASSLFLVPSGIGNEQFF	TGTGCCAGCAGCTTATTCCTGGTGCCTAGCGGGATTGGGAATGAGCAGTTCTTC
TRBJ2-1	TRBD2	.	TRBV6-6	CASSYRGGTSSHNEQFF	TGTGCCAGCAGTTATCGGGGGGGGACCTCCTCTCACAATGAGCAGTTCTTC
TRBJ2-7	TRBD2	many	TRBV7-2	CASSQTRGGTYEQYF	TGTGCCAGCAGTCAAACCCGGGGGGGAACCTACGAGCAGTACTTC
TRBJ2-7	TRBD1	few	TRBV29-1	CSVTDRGRSREQYF	TGCAGCGTGACTGACAGGGGTAGGTCGCGAGAGCAGTACTTC
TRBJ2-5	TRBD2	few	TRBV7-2	CASTPGGTSGVQYF	TGTGCCAGCACCCCTGGGGGGACTAGCGGGGTTCAGTACTTC
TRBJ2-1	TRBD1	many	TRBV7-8	CASSLTGQGAQEQFF	TGTGCCAGCAGCTTAACGGGACAGGGGGCTCAAGAGCAGTTCTTC
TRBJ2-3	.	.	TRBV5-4	CASSFFGDTQYF	TGTGCCAGCAGCTTCTTCGGAGATACGCAGTATTTT
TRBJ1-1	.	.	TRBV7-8	CASSLSRYGRTFF	TGTGCCAGCAGCTTAAGCAGGTACGGAAGAACTTTCTTT